Included here is one T cell receptor (beta chain) sequence, with context. The antigen remains unidentified. This sample was taken from a study of T cell responses to AZD1222 COVID-19 vaccine. Germline lookup yields CDR1 SGHNT and CDR2 YYREEE (reference sequence). The junction had 10 bases not matched to a gene; V was cut back by 4 bases and J by 4 bases. The CDR3 extends over 16 amino acids. Whole-study results and caveats: Reportedly, nearly half the spike-specific TCRs target unmutated variant regions. It should be noted that donors were predominantly white British and more often female, and clonal diversity was possibly underestimated.

Libraries were prepared by immunoSEQ multiplex PCR; TCRdb keeps only in-frame clonotypes and omits some of them. The data hold under 150,000 clones, with around 93% observed a single time. The chain is built from TRBV5-4 and TRBJ2-1; 8 positions agree with TRBD2. The sequencing used peripheral blood, collected on day 0 of AZD1222 vaccination. The clonotype originates from an adult in good health. CDR3 loop: CASSLPRLAGYNEQFF. The CDR3 bases are TGTGCCAGCAGCCTCCCCCGGTTAGCGGGATACAATGAGCAGTTCTTC. Supplemented by reference TRBV5-4 and TRBJ2-1, the full variable domain reads ETGVTQSPTHLIKTRGQQVTLRCSSQSGHNTVSWYQQALGQGPQFIFQYYREEENGRGNFPPRFSGLQFPNYSSELNVNALELDDSALYLCASSLPRLAGYNEQFFGPGTRLTVL.